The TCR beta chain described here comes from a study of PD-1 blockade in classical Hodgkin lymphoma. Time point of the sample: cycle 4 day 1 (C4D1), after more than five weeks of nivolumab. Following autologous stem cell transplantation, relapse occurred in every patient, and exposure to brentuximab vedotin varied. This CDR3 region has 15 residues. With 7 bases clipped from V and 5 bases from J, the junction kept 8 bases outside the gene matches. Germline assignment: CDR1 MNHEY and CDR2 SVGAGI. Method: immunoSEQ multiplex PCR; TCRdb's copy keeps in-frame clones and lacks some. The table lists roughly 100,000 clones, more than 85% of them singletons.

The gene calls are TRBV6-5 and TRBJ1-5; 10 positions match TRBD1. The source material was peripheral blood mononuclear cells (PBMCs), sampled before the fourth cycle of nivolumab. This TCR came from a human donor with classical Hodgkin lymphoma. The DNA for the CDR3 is TGTGCCAGCAAAGTTCGAGGACAGGGGGATCAGCCCCAGCATTTT. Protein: CASKVRGQGDQPQHF.